The rows below give T cell receptor beta chains drawn from one sample of a study of T cells in Graves' hyperthyroidism and ophthalmopathy. TCRdb itself ran the multiplex PCR reads through MiXCR, one entry per CDR3 protein. In the table there are 220,000 or so distinct CDR3 sequences, roughly 15% of which are singletons. The sequenced sample consisted of blood. The origin of the receptors is a woman between 18 and 29 years old with Graves' ophthalmopathy. The CDR3 runs from the conserved cysteine through the conserved F or W. Fields, in order: clone size, D gene, J gene, V gene, CDR3 protein, CDR3 DNA. D genes are given only for firm matches. For some rows the clone size is stated as once, few or many, or as a class when expanded; others skip it.

>many|TRBD2|TRBJ2-7|TRBV3-1
CASSPDGLAWNEQYF
TGTGCCAGCAGCCCTGACGGACTAGCTTGGAACGAGCAGTACTTC
>-|-|TRBJ2-3|TRBV4-2
CASSQNLAFVGTDTQYF
TGCGCCAGCAGCCAAAATCTAGCGTTTGTTGGCACAGATACGCAGTATTTT
>once|-|TRBJ1-2|TRBV11-2
CASSPTSGVQGYGYTF
TGTGCCAGCAGCCCGACATCGGGGGTACAGGGCTATGGCTACACCTTC
>-|TRBD1|TRBJ1-3|TRBV5-6
CASSLGTAGNTIYF
TGTGCCAGCAGCTTAGGGACAGCCGGAAACACCATATATTTT
>-|-|TRBJ2-7|TRBV20-1
CSARDRRQVFEQYF
TGCAGTGCTAGAGATCGAAGACAGGTCTTCGAGCAGTACTTC
>many|-|TRBJ1-1|TRBV29-1
CSVERGDTEAFF
TGCAGCGTTGAGAGAGGGGACACTGAAGCTTTCTTT
>many|-|TRBJ1-2|TRBV19
CASSASRGPTNYGYTF
TGTGCCAGTAGTGCCTCCAGGGGACCTACTAACTATGGCTACACCTTC
>many|TRBD1|TRBJ1-2|TRBV3-1
CASSQGVGDRVGYTF
TGTGCCAGCAGCCAAGGCGTGGGGGACAGGGTTGGCTACACCTTC
>many|-|TRBJ2-1|TRBV11-3
CASSLDRAFNEQFF
TGTGCCAGCAGCTTAGATCGGGCGTTCAATGAGCAGTTCTTC
>many|TRBD1|TRBJ1-4|TRBV7-9
CASSSDRGNEKLFF
TGTGCCAGCAGCTCGGACAGGGGGAATGAAAAACTGTTTTTT
>many|-|TRBJ2-7|TRBV30
CAGTVSETYEQYF
TGTGCCGGGACGGTATCAGAGACCTACGAGCAGTACTTC
>many|-|TRBJ1-2|TRBV9
CASSVGTNYGYTF
TGTGCCAGCAGCGTAGGGACAAACTATGGCTACACCTTC
>many|TRBD1|TRBJ1-5|TRBV20-1
CSARQGSVQPQHF
TGCAGTGCCAGACAGGGAAGTGTTCAGCCCCAGCATTTT
>-|-|TRBJ2-5|TRBV6-1
CASQKGYKETQYF
TGTGCCAGCCAAAAGGGGTATAAAGAGACCCAGTACTTC
>many|-|TRBJ2-7|TRBV20-1
CSASKSPGFDEQYF
TGCAGTGCTAGTAAGTCCCCGGGGTTCGACGAGCAGTACTTC
>-|TRBD2|TRBJ2-2|TRBV9
CASRRGLAGGELFF
TGTGCCAGCAGGAGGGGACTAGCGGGCGGGGAGCTGTTTTTT
>-|TRBD1|TRBJ1-1|TRBV12-5
CASGLETGQGARDTEAFF
TGTGCTAGTGGTTTGGAAACGGGACAGGGGGCGCGGGACACTGAAGCTTTCTTT
>many|TRBD2|TRBJ2-1|TRBV30
CAWSDLSGRFAYNEQFF
TGTGCCTGGAGTGATCTCAGCGGGAGATTCGCCTACAATGAGCAGTTCTTC
>many|-|TRBJ2-1|TRBV20-1
CSARQGQNNEQFF
TGCAGTGCTCGGCAGGGGCAGAACAATGAGCAGTTCTTC
>-|TRBD2|TRBJ2-1|TRBV29-1
CSVSYPGTNHNEQFF
TGCAGCGTCTCCTACCCCGGGACTAACCACAATGAGCAGTTCTTC
>many|-|TRBJ2-1|TRBV2
CASRGTYNEQFF
TGTGCCAGCAGGGGGACCTACAATGAGCAGTTCTTC
>-|TRBD1|TRBJ2-6|TRBV4-1
CASRNTPGQGSSGANVLTF
TGCGCCAGCAGGAACACACCGGGACAGGGGTCCTCTGGGGCCAACGTCCTGACTTTC
>-|TRBD1|TRBJ1-5|TRBV30
CAWTQSGTANSNQPQHF
TGTGCCTGGACCCAATCCGGGACAGCGAATAGCAATCAGCCCCAGCATTTT
>once|TRBD2|TRBJ2-7|TRBV20-1
CSARDASPLGLAGGGYTEQYF
TGCAGTGCTAGAGACGCTAGTCCCCTGGGACTAGCGGGAGGGGGATATACTGAGCAGTACTTC
>many|-|TRBJ1-3|TRBV12-3/TRBV12-4
CASTPPGPLLSGNTIYF
TGTGCCAGCACCCCTCCAGGGCCCCTCCTCTCTGGAAACACCATATATTTT
>many|-|TRBJ2-3|TRBV27
CASSLYDSSTDTQYF
TGTGCCAGCAGTTTATATGACTCTAGCACAGATACGCAGTATTTT
>many|-|TRBJ2-2|TRBV7-6
CASSWGHPPNTGELFF
TGTGCCAGCAGCTGGGGACATCCGCCGAACACCGGGGAGCTGTTTTTT
>many|-|TRBJ1-3|TRBV5-1
CASSGGSSGNTIYF
TGCGCCAGCAGTGGTGGTAGCTCTGGAAACACCATATATTTT
>many|-|TRBJ1-6|TRBV4-1
CASSQGSGYNSPLHF
TGCGCCAGCAGCCAAGGAAGTGGGTATAATTCACCCCTCCACTTT
>many|-|TRBJ2-7|TRBV7-2
CASSLLGLVQYF
TGTGCCAGCAGCCTTCTGGGGCTGGTGCAGTACTTC
>many|-|TRBJ2-3|TRBV7-9
CASSLALATTDTQYF
TGTGCCAGCAGCTTAGCCCTAGCGACCACAGATACGCAGTATTTT
>many|-|TRBJ2-3|TRBV18
CASSPGTFTDTQYF
TGTGCCAGCTCACCTGGGACTTTTACAGATACGCAGTATTTT
>many|-|TRBJ2-7|TRBV11-2
CASSQVGGFHEQYF
TGTGCCAGCAGCCAGGTGGGTGGATTCCACGAGCAGTACTTC
>many|-|TRBJ2-7|TRBV10-3
CAIRGLTDYEQYF
TGTGCCATCAGGGGACTCACAGACTACGAGCAGTACTTC
>many|-|TRBJ1-2|TRBV6-5
CASSYGQSGYGYTF
TGTGCCAGCAGTTACGGGCAGTCTGGCTATGGCTACACCTTC
>many|-|TRBJ1-2|TRBV7-9
CASSLTPGSNYGYTF
TGTGCCAGCAGCTTAACCCCAGGGTCTAACTATGGCTACACCTTC